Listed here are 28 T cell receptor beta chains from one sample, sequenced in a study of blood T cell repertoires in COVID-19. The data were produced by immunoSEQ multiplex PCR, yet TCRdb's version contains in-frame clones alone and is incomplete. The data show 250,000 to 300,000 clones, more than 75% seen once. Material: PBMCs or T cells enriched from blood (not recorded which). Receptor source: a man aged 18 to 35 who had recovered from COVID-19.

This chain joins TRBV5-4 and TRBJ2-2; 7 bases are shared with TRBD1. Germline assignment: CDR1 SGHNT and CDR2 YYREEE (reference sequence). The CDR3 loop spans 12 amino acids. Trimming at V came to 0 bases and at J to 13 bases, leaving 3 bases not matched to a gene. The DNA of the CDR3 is TGTGCCAGCAGCTTGGAGGGGGCTCGGCTGTTTTTT. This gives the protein CASSLEGARLFF.

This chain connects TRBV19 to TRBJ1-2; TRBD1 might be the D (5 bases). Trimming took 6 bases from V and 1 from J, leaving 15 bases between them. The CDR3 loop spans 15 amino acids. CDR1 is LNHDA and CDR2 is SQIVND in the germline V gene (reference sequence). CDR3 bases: TGTGCCAGTAGGAACGACAGACTTTATAACTATGGCTACACCTTC. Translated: CASRNDRLYNYGYTF.

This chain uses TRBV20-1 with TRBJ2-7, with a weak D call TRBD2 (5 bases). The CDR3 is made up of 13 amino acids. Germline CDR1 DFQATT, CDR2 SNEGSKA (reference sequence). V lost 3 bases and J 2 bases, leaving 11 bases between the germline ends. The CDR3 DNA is TGCAGTGCTAGTTCCGGGGAAACCTACGAGCAGTACTTC. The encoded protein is CSASSGETYEQYF.

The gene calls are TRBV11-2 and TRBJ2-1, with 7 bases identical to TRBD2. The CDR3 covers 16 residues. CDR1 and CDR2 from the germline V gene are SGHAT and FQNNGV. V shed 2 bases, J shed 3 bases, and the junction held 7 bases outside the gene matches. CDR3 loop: CASSLIPRGNYNEQFF. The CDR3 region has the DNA TGTGCCAGCAGCTTAATTCCGCGGGGGAACTACAATGAGCAGTTCTTC. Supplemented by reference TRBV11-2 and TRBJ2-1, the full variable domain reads EAGVAQSPRYKIIEKRQSVAFWCNPISGHATLYWYQQILGQGPKLLIQFQNNGVVDDSQLPKDRFSAERLKGVDSTLKIQPAKLEDSAVYLCASSLIPRGNYNEQFFGPGTRLTVL.

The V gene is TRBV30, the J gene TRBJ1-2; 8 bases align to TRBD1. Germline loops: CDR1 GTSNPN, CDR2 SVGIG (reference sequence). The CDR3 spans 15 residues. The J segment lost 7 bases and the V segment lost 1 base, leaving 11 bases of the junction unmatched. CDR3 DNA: TGTGCCTGGAGTGGGACAGGGATCGGGTTAATTGGCTACACCTTC. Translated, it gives CAWSGTGIGLIGYTF.

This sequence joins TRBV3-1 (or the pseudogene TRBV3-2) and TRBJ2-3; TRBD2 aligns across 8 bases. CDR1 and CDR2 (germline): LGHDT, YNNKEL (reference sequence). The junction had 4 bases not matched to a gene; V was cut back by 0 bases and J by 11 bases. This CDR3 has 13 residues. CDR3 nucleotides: TGTGCCAGCAGCCAAGAGGTGCTAGCGGGGCAGTATTTT. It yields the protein CASSQEVLAGQYF.

The CDR3 DNA reads as TGTGCCAGCAGCTTATCGGTAAAAGAGACCCAGTACTTC. Protein product: CASSLSVKETQYF. The chain uses TRBV7-9 and TRBJ2-5; D is undetermined. CDR1 is SEHNR and CDR2 is FQNEAQ in the germline V gene (reference sequence). The V gene lost 2 bases and the J gene lost 3 bases, with 7 bases spanning the gap. The CDR3 has 13 residues.

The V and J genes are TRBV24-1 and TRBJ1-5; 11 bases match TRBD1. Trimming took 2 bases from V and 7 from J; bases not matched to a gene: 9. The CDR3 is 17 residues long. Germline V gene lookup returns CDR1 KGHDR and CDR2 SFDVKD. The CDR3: CATSDSRTGGAGQPQHF. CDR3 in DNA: TGTGCCACCAGTGATTCACGGACAGGGGGCGCCGGGCAGCCCCAGCATTTT.

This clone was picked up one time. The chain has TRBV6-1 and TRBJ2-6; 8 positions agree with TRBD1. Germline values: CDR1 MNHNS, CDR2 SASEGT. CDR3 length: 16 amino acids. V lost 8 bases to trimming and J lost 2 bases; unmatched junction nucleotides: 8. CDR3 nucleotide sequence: TGTGCCAGCCGTGGACAGGGTAGGACTGGGGCCAACGTCCTGACTTTC. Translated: CASRGQGRTGANVLTF.

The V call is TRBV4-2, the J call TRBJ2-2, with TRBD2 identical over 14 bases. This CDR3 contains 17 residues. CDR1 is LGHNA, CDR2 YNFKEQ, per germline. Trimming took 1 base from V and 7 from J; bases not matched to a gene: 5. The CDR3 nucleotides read TGTGCCAGCAGCCAAGTGCCGGGACTAGCGGGAGACGGGGAGCTGTTTTTT. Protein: CASSQVPGLAGDGELFF.

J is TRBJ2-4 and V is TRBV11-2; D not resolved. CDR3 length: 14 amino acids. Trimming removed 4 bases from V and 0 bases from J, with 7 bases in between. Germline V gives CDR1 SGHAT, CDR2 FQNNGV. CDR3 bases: TGTGCCAGCAGCTCCAGGCTAGCCAAAAACATTCAGTACTTC. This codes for CASSSRLAKNIQYF.

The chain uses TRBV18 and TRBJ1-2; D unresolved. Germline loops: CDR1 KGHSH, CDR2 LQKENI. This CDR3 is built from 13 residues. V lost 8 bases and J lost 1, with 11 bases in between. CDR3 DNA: TGTGCCAGCCGCCAGGAGGGTAACTATGGCTACACCTTC. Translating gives CASRQEGNYGYTF.

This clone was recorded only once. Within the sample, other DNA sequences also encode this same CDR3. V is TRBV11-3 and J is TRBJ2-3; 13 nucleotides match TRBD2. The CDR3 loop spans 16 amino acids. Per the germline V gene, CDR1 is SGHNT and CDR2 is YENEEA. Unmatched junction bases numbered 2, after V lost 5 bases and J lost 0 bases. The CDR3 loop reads CASSPGLAGSTDTQYF. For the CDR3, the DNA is TGTGCCAGCAGCCCGGGACTAGCGGGAAGCACAGATACGCAGTATTTT.

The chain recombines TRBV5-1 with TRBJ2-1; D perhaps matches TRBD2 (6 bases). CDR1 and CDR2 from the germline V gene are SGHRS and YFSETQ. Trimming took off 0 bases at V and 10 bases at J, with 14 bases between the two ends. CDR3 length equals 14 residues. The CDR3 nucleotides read TGCGCCAGCAGCTTGGCCACCGGGACTCACGAGCAGTTCTTC. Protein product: CASSLATGTHEQFF.

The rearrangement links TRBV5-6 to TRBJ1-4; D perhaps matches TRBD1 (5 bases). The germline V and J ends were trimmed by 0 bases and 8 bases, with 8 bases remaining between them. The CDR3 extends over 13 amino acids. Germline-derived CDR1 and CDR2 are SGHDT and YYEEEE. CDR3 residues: CASSLAGREKLFF. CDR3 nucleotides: TGTGCCAGCAGCTTGGCAGGGCGAGAAAAACTGTTTTTT.

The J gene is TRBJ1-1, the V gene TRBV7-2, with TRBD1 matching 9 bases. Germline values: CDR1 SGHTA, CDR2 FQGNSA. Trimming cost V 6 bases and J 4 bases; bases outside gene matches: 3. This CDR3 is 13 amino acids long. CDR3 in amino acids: CASSDRGFTEAFF. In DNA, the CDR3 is TGTGCCAGCAGTGACAGGGGGTTCACTGAAGCTTTCTTT.

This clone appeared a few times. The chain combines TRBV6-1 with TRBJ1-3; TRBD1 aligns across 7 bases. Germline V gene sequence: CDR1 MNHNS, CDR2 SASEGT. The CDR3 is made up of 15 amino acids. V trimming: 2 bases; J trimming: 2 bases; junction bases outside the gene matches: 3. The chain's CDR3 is CASSELTGAGNTIYF. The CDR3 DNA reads TGTGCCAGCAGTGAACTCACAGGGGCTGGAAACACCATATATTTT.

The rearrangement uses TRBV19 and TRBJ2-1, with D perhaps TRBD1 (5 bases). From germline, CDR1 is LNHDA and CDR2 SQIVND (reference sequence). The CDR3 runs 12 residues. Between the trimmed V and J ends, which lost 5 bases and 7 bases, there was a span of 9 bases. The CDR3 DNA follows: TGTGCCAGTAGTTCAGGGTCGAATGAGCAGTTCTTC. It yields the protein CASSSGSNEQFF.

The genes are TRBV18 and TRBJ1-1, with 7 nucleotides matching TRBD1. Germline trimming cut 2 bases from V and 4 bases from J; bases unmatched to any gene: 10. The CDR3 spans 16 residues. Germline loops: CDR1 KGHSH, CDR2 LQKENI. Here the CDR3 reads CASSPNGPGGTTEAFF. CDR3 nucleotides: TGTGCCAGCTCACCAAATGGGCCAGGGGGGACCACTGAAGCTTTCTTT. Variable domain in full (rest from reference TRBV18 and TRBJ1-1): NAGVMQNPRHLVRRRGQEARLRCSPMKGHSHVYWYRQLPEEGLKFMVYLQKENIIDESGMPKERFSAEFPKEGPSILRIQQVVRGDSAAYFCASSPNGPGGTTEAFFGQGTRLTVV.

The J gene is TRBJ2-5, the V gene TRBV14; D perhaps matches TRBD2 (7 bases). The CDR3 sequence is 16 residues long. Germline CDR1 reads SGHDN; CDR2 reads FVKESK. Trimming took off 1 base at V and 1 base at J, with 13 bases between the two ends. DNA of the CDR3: TGTGCCAGCAGCCAAGGCGGGGGCCGCTCCCAAGAGACCCAGTACTTC. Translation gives CASSQGGGRSQETQYF.

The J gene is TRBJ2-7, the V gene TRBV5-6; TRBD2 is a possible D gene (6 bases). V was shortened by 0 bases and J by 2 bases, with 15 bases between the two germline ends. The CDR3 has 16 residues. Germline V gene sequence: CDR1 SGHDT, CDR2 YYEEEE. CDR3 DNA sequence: TGTGCCAGCAGCTTGGCCGGTGGACTACAGGCCTACGAGCAGTACTTC. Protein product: CASSLAGGLQAYEQYF.

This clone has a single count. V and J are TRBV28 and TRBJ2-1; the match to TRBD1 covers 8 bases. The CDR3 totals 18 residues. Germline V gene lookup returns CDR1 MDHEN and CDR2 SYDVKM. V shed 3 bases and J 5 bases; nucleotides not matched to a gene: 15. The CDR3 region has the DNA TGTGCCAGCAGTTTTGGATATTTGACAGGGGATACTCACAATGAGCAGTTCTTC. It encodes CASSFGYLTGDTHNEQFF.

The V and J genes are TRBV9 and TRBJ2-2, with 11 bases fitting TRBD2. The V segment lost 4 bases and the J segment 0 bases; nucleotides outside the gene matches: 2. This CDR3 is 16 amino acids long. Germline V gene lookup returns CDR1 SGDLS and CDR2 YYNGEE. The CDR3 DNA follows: TGTGCCAGCAGCCCACTAGCGGGGGCGAACACCGGGGAGCTGTTTTTT. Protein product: CASSPLAGANTGELFF.

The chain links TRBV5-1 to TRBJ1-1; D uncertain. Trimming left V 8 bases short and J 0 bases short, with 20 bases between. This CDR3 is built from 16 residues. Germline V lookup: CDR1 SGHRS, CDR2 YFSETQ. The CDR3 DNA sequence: TGCGCCAGTTCGCCTTTGGGCCCGACGATGAACACTGAAGCTTTCTTT. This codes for CASSPLGPTMNTEAFF.

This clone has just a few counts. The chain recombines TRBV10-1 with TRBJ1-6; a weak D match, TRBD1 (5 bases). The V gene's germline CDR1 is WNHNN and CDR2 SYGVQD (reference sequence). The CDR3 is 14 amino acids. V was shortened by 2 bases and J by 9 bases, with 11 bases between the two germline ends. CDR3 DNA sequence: TGCGCCAGCAGTGAGCAGGGATGGGGTTCACCCCTCCACTTT. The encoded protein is CASSEQGWGSPLHF.

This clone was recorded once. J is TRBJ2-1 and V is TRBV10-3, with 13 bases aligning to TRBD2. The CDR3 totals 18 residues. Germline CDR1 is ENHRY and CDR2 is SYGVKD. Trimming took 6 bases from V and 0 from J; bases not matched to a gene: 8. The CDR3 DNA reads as TGTGCCATCAGCCGGGGACTAGCGGGGTCCAGCTCCTACAATGAGCAGTTCTTC. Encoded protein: CAISRGLAGSSSYNEQFF.

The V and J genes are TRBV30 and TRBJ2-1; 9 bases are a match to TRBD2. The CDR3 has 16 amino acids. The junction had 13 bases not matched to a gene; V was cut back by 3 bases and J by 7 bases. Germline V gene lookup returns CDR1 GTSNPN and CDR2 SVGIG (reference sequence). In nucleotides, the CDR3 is TGTGCCTGGAGACCAACCCTAGCGGGACGGGTGAATGAGCAGTTCTTC. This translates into CAWRPTLAGRVNEQFF.

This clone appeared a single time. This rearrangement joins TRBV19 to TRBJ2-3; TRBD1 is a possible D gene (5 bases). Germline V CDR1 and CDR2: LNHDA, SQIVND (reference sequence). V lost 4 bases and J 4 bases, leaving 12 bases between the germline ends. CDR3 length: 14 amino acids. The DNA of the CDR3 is TGTGCCAGTAGTAAGGTCAGGGCCCCAGATACGCAGTATTTT. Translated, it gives CASSKVRAPDTQYF.